The sequence of this TCR beta chain was determined in a study of graft-versus-host responses after intestinal transplantation. Clones were sequenced by immunoSEQ multiplex PCR, and TCRdb holds only the in-frame ones, with some missing. The sample has tens of thousands of clones; roughly 87% are singletons. Regarding the study as a whole: GvH clones detected in recipient marrow included some appearing first in ileum or blood.

The starting material, graft tissue, was processed to release intraepithelial and lamina propria lymphocytes. Comments on this clone: Its target is unknown.

The source was ileum tissue, collected 204 days after intestinal transplant. The clonotype was recovered from a human patient who received an intestinal transplant, so some T cells may come from the graft donor.

Here the CDR3 DNA reads TGTGCCAGCAGTGCAGGGCTTGGGAATTCACCCCTCCACTTT. It translates to CASSAGLGNSPLHF. V gene TRBV6-5 combines with J gene TRBJ1-6; possible D gene TRBD1, 5 bases. This CDR3 has 14 residues. From germline, CDR1 is MNHEY and CDR2 SVGAGI. Trimming pared 5 bases from V and 7 bases from J, leaving 12 bases between.